This TCR beta chain was recovered during a study of lymphopenia after photon versus proton radiotherapy. Trimming left V 4 bases short and J 1 base short, with 10 bases between. This CDR3 is built from 14 residues. Looked up from germline, CDR1 is MGHRA and CDR2 is YSYEKL. This table comes from immunoSEQ multiplex PCR, and its TCRdb copy is limited to in-frame clones, with some not included. The profile shows about 24,000 clones, 80% to 85% of them singletons. The specimen comprised peripheral blood, sampled from a patient treated with proton-based radiotherapy. J is TRBJ2-5 and V is TRBV4-1; TRBD1 is a possible D gene (5 bases). This sequence was found in a woman in her sixties or seventies with pancreatic cancer. CDR3 nucleotide sequence: TGCGCCAGCAGCCCGACAGAGAGCCAAGAGACCCAGTACTTC. This codes for CASSPTESQETQYF.